A few counts support the clone carrying this TCR beta chain. Its antigen is not identified. This PCR relied on a set of 60 Vbeta primers and 13 Jbeta primers. Clones were sequenced by immunoSEQ multiplex PCR, and TCRdb holds only the in-frame ones, with some missing. The sample includes 150,000 to 200,000 clones, about three quarters seen only once; the top ten take 8% to 13%. The data belong to a study of cytomegalovirus exposure and HLA in healthy donors. Across the whole study: Among the 398 genotyped donors, around 85% were placed in the Caucasian-associated ancestry cluster. Study-level points and caveats: More clonal expansion characterized HLA-associated TCR beta chains than equally common others in a later analysis.

There are 14 residues in the CDR3. Germline loops: CDR1 GTSNPN, CDR2 SVGIG (reference sequence). V was pared by 4 bases and J by 2 bases, with 13 bases between. The receptor's source is a young man in good health and CMV-seropositive. The specimen was PBMCs. J is TRBJ2-3 and V is TRBV30; a weak D match, TRBD1 (6 bases). The CDR3 DNA sequence: TGTGCCTGGAAAATTGGACAGTACACAGATACGCAGTATTTT. Translation: CAWKIGQYTDTQYF. Looking up the rest from reference TRBV30 and TRBJ2-3 gives the full variable domain: SQTIHQWPATLVQPVGSPLSLECTVEGTSNPNLYWYRQAAGRGLQLLFYSVGIGQISSEVPQNLSASRPQDRQFILSSKKLLLSDSGFYLCAWKIGQYTDTQYFGPGTRLTVL.